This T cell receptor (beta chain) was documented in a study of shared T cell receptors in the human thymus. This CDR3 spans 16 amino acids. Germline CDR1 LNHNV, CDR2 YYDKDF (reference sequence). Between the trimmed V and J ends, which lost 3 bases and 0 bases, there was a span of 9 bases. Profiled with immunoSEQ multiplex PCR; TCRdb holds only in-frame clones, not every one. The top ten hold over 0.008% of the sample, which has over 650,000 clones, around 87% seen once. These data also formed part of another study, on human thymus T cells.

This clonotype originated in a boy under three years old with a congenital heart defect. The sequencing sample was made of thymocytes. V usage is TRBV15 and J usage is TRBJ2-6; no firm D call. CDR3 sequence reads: CATSSRQRSGANVLTF. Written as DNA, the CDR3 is TGTGCCACCAGCAGCAGGCAACGCTCTGGGGCCAACGTCCTGACTTTC.